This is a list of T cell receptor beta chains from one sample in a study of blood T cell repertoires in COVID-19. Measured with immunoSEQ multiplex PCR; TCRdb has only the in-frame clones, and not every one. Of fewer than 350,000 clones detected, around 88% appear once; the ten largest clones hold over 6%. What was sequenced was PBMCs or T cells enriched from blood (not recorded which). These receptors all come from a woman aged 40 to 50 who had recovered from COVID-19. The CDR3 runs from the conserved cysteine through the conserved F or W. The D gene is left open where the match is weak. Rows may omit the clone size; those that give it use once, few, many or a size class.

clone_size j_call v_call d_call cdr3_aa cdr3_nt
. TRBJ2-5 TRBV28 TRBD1 CASSTLRGTGPETQYF TGTGCCAGCAGCACCCTGCGGGGGACAGGGCCAGAGACCCAGTACTTC
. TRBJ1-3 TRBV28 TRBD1 CASSHPRDRPFRGNTIYF TGTGCCAGCAGTCACCCCCGGGACAGGCCATTTCGGGGAAACACCATATATTTT
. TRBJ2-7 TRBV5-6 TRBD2 CASSVGAGLAYEQYF TGTGCCAGCAGCGTGGGGGCGGGACTAGCGTACGAGCAGTACTTC
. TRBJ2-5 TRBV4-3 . CASSQDSGLGETQYF TGCGCCAGCAGCCAAGACAGCGGGTTGGGCGAGACCCAGTACTTC
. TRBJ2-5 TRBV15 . CATRERTLGETQYF TGTGCCACCAGGGAGCGGACCCTGGGAGAGACCCAGTACTTC
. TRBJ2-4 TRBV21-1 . CASSRRGQGGAKNIQYF TGTGCCAGCAGCCGCCGGGGACAGGGGGGGGCCAAAAACATTCAGTACTTC
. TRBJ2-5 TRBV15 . CATSKSRVMAQYF TGTGCCACCAGCAAGTCCCGAGTTATGGCCCAGTACTTC
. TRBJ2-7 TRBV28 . CASSTKSSREQYF TGTGCCAGCAGTACCAAGTCAAGCCGCGAGCAGTACTTC
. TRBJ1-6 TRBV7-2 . CASRARFLGEALHF TGTGCCAGCAGAGCAAGATTTTTGGGGGAGGCCCTCCACTTT
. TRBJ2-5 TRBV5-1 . CASSLGQAEETQYF TGCGCCAGCAGCTTGGGACAGGCTGAAGAGACCCAGTACTTC
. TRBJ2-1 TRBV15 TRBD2 CATSRVGSGGRFYNEQFF TGTGCCACCAGCAGAGTGGGGTCCGGCGGGAGGTTCTACAATGAGCAGTTCTTC
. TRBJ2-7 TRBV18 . CASSPPGQPSYEQYF TGTGCCAGCTCACCCCCGGGACAACCCTCCTACGAGCAGTACTTC
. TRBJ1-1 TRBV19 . CASSIRGATEAFF TGTGCCAGTAGTATTCGCGGGGCGACTGAAGCTTTCTTT
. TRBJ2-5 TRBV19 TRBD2 CASSIRGTSSYSETQYF TGTGCCAGTAGTATTAGGGGGACTAGCAGTTATAGCGAGACCCAGTACTTC
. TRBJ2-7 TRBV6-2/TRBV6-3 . CASSYGPGPIYEQYF TGTGCCAGCAGTTACGGGCCAGGCCCCATTTACGAGCAGTACTTC
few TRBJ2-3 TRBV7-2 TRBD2 CASSRGLPRTDTQYF TGTGCCAGCAGCCGGGGACTACCTCGCACAGATACGCAGTATTTT
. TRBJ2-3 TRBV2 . CASRASANTDTQYF TGTGCCAGCAGGGCTAGCGCTAACACAGATACGCAGTATTTT
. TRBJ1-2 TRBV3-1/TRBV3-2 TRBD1 CASSQFPSGTGPNYGYTF TGTGCCAGCAGCCAATTTCCTTCCGGGACAGGGCCGAACTATGGCTACACCTTC
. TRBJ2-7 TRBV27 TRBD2 CASSIKVSSGAYEQYF TGTGCCAGCAGTATTAAGGTCTCTAGCGGAGCCTACGAGCAGTACTTC
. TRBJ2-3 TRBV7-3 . CASSYYVADTQYF TGTGCCAGCAGCTACTATGTGGCGGATACGCAGTATTTT
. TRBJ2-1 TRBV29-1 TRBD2 CSVRLAGVLQFF TGCAGCGTTCGACTAGCGGGAGTCCTGCAGTTCTTC
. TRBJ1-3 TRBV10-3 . CAISESNPGIGNTIYF TGTGCCATCAGTGAGTCGAATCCCGGGATAGGAAACACCATATATTTT
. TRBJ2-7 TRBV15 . CATSRGSGVYEQYF TGTGCCACCAGCAGAGGATCGGGAGTCTACGAGCAGTACTTC
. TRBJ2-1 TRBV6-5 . CASSYSLNNEQFF TGTGCCAGCAGTTACTCCCTTAACAATGAGCAGTTCTTC
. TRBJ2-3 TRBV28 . CASSLTDTQYF TGTGCCAGCAGTCTCACAGATACGCAGTATTTT
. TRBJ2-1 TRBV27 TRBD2 CASSQVAGGFNEQFF TGTGCCAGCAGCCAGGTAGCGGGAGGGTTCAATGAGCAGTTCTTC
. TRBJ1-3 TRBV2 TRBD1 CASRDSSGNTIYF TGTGCCAGCCGGGACAGCTCTGGAAACACCATATATTTT
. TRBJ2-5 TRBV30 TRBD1 CACSTGLGQETQYF TGTGCCTGTTCGACAGGGTTAGGGCAAGAGACCCAGTACTTC
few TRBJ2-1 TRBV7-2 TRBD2 CASSLLGLAGADEQFF TGTGCCAGCAGCCTCCTGGGGCTAGCGGGAGCCGATGAGCAGTTCTTC
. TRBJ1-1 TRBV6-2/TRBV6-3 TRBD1 CASSFQGEEAFF TGTGCCAGCAGCTTCCAGGGGGAAGAAGCTTTCTTT
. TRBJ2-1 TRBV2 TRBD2 CASSAGLARVEFF TGTGCCAGCAGTGCGGGACTAGCGCGGGTCGAGTTCTTC
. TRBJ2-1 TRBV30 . CACNKGTLSNEQFF TGTGCCTGTAACAAGGGGACACTTAGCAATGAGCAGTTCTTC
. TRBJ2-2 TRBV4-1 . CASSHPIEGAGELFF TGCGCCAGCAGCCATCCCATTGAGGGGGCCGGGGAGCTGTTTTTT
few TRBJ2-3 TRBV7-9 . CASSSGVGADTQYF TGTGCCAGCAGCTCAGGGGTGGGAGCAGATACGCAGTATTTT
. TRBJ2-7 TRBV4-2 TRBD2 CASSQWTSGTHEQYF TGTGCCAGCAGCCAATGGACTAGCGGGACCCACGAGCAGTACTTC
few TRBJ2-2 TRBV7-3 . CASSITSGRTGELFF TGTGCCAGCAGCATCACTAGTGGAAGGACCGGGGAGCTGTTTTTT
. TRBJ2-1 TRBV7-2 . CASSLRFAGRHNEQFF TGTGCCAGCAGCTTACGATTTGCGGGGCGGCATAATGAGCAGTTCTTC
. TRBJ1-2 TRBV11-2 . CASSPLGVLRADRNYGYTF TGTGCCAGCAGCCCCCTTGGGGTGCTGAGGGCAGATAGGAACTATGGCTACACCTTC
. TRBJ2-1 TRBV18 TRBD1 CASSPPPRGLSVF TGTGCCAGCTCACCTCCGCCAAGGGGGCTGAGTGTCTTC
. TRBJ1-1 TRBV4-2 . CASSQDDNWGGEAFF TGTGCCAGCAGCCAAGATGATAATTGGGGGGGGGAAGCTTTCTTT
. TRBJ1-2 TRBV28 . CASSRGQNYGYTF TGTGCCAGCAGCCGTGGACAGAACTATGGCTACACCTTC
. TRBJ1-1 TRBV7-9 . CASSLGGMDTEAFF TGTGCCAGCAGCTTGGGGGGGATGGACACTGAAGCTTTCTTT
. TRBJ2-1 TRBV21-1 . CASSPLQERERLHIHEQFF TGTGCCAGCAGCCCCCTGCAGGAGCGGGAGCGCCTCCACATCCATGAGCAGTTCTTC
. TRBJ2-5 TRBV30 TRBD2 CTGATGTSPQETQYF TGTACGGGGGCGACCGGGACTAGCCCACAAGAGACCCAGTACTTC
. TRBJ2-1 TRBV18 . CASSTTIRENGEQFF TGTGCCAGCTCTACAACCATCCGGGAGAACGGGGAGCAGTTCTTC
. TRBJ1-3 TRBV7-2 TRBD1 CASSLGWDRGTLRNTIYF TGTGCCAGCAGCTTAGGTTGGGACAGGGGAACCCTAAGAAACACCATATATTTT
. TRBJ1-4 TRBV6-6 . CASSYSAAEKLFF TGTGCCAGCAGTTACTCGGCCGCAGAAAAACTGTTTTTT
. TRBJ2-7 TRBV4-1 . CASSQDLVAGEQYF TGCGCCAGCAGCCAAGATTTAGTAGCCGGCGAGCAGTACTTC
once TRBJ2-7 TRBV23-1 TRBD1 CASSPGTGYEQYF TGCGCCAGCAGTCCCGGGACAGGCTACGAGCAGTACTTC
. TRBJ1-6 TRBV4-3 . CASSQERGSNSPLHF TGCGCCAGCAGCCAAGAGCGGGGATCAAATTCACCCCTCCACTTT
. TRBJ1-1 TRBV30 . CAWSPGGSPNTEAFF TGTGCCTGGAGCCCGGGGGGGTCACCGAACACTGAAGCTTTCTTT